The next 16 T cell receptor beta chains were all read from a single sample in a study of Tregs in tolerant kidney transplant recipients. Assay: immunoSEQ multiplex PCR; the TCRdb copy retains only in-frame clones and omits some. The repertoire includes nearly 95,000 clones, approximately 93% of them detected once, and 0.46% sits in the top ten. Sequences were derived from CD4+ T cells from blood, sampled before the transplant. Receptors originate from a human donor who received a combined kidney and bone marrow transplant.

The V call is TRBV18, the J call TRBJ1-3, with 11 bases that match TRBD1. Per germline, CDR1 KGHSH and CDR2 LQKENI. V trimming: 3 bases; J trimming: 2 bases; junction bases outside the gene matches: 6. The CDR3 has 17 residues. CDR3: CASSPRPGQGAGNTIYF. Here the CDR3 DNA reads TGTGCCAGCTCACCGAGACCGGGACAGGGGGCTGGAAACACCATATATTTT.

The chain has TRBV7-2 and TRBJ2-7; perhaps TRBD2 as D (5 bases). Trimming pared 2 bases from V and 7 bases from J, leaving 12 bases between. CDR3 length equals 13 residues. The germline V gene encodes CDR1 SGHTA and CDR2 FQGNSA. The CDR3 DNA sequence: TGTGCCAGCAGCTTAACCTCCACGGGGGAGCAGTACTTC. Its translation: CASSLTSTGEQYF.

CDR3 nucleotide sequence: TGTGCCAGCAGTGACCGACTAGTTCGCCGGTCAAATGAGCAGTTCTTC. Its protein is CASSDRLVRRSNEQFF. This chain connects TRBV2 to TRBJ2-1, with D maybe TRBD2 (6 bases). The CDR3 sequence is 16 residues long. The germline V and J ends were trimmed by 3 bases and 7 bases, with 19 bases remaining between them. The V gene's germline CDR1 is SNHLY and CDR2 FYNNEI.

CDR3 coding DNA: TGTGCCAGCAGCACGGGGGGCGCTTCTGGGGCCAACGTCCTGACTTTC. It translates to CASSTGGASGANVLTF. This rearrangement joins TRBV4-2 to TRBJ2-6; D perhaps matches TRBD2 (7 bases). Trimming stripped 5 bases from V and 1 base from J, with 12 bases between. Germline assignment: CDR1 LGHNA and CDR2 YNFKEQ. The CDR3 is 16 residues long.

The chain is built from TRBV23-1 and TRBJ2-2; no clear D gene. TRBV23-1 carries the ORF label, with uncertain function. This CDR3 region has 16 residues. V was shortened by 0 bases and J by 2 bases, with 10 bases between the two germline ends. CDR3 coding DNA: TGCGCCAGCAGTCAATCAATCATACTTAACACCGGGGAGCTGTTTTTT. Translation: CASSQSIILNTGELFF.

This chain links TRBV30 with TRBJ1-5; the match to TRBD1 covers 7 bases. Losses at the gene ends were 4 bases for V and 1 base for J; bases not matched to a gene: 1. There are 13 residues in the CDR3. Germline V gene sequence: CDR1 GTSNPN, CDR2 SVGIG (reference sequence). This chain's CDR3 is CAWNRGSNQPQHF. The CDR3 nucleotides are TGTGCCTGGAACAGGGGAAGCAATCAGCCCCAGCATTTT.

The chain links TRBV15 to TRBJ2-3; 8 bases match TRBD2. The CDR3 runs to 15 residues. V dropped 1 base and J dropped 4; count of bases not matched to a gene: 4. Germline CDR1 reads LNHNV; CDR2 reads YYDKDF (reference sequence). This CDR3 reads CATSRGAGVPDTQYF. The CDR3 bases are TGTGCCACCAGCAGAGGAGCGGGAGTCCCAGATACGCAGTATTTT.

This chain joins TRBV11-3 and TRBJ2-7; perhaps TRBD1 as D (5 bases). The CDR3 consists of 16 residues. Germline V gives CDR1 SGHNT, CDR2 YENEEA. The V end was cut by 1 base, the J end by 2 bases, with 15 bases between. CDR3 nucleotide sequence: TGTGCCAGCAGCTTAGTATCAGGACATCGCACCTACGAGCAGTACTTC. Translation: CASSLVSGHRTYEQYF.

The V and J genes are TRBV6-1 and TRBJ2-7; D unclear. Trimming shortened V by 1 base and J by 2 bases, and 9 bases separated the two germline ends. Germline V gene sequence: CDR1 MNHNS, CDR2 SASEGT. CDR3 size: 14 residues. The DNA of the CDR3 is TGTGCCAGCAGTGAAGGTTTCACTACCTACGAGCAGTACTTC. It encodes CASSEGFTTYEQYF.

V usage is TRBV28 and J usage is TRBJ2-1; tentative D call: TRBD1 (6 bases). The CDR3 contains 14 residues. Germline CDR1 is MDHEN and CDR2 is SYDVKM. V lost 4 bases to trimming and J lost 8 bases, with 15 bases between them. The CDR3 protein is CASSSVRGIDEQFF. CDR3 nucleotides: TGTGCCAGCAGTTCGGTCAGGGGTATCGATGAGCAGTTCTTC.

V gene TRBV11-2 combines with J gene TRBJ2-7; D might be TRBD2 (5 bases). The V end lost 0 bases, the J end lost 10 bases, and 16 bases lay between the germline ends. Germline values: CDR1 SGHAT, CDR2 FQNNGV. CDR3 length: 14 amino acids. The CDR3 loop is CASSLESTSGNQYF. The CDR3 DNA is TGTGCCAGCAGCTTAGAGTCCACATCCGGGAACCAGTACTTC.

The sample holds one count of this clone. The J gene is TRBJ1-1, the V gene TRBV20-1; unclear D gene. Germline CDR1 and CDR2: DFQATT and SNEGSKA (reference sequence). The CDR3 is 11 residues long. The V and J ends lost 7 bases and 2 bases respectively, with 8 bases between them. The CDR3 sequence is CSDISNTEAFF. DNA for the CDR3: TGCAGTGACATAAGTAACACTGAAGCTTTCTTT.

The V call is TRBV19, the J call TRBJ2-7, with D maybe TRBD2 (6 bases). This CDR3 spans 12 amino acids. V dropped 7 bases and J dropped 2 bases, with 9 bases sitting between them. Germline values: CDR1 LNHDA, CDR2 SQIVND (reference sequence). The CDR3 loop is CASNSGTYEQYF. The CDR3 DNA reads as TGTGCCAGTAATAGCGGAACCTACGAGCAGTACTTC.

V gene TRBV28 combines with J gene TRBJ2-7; D is possibly TRBD2 (5 bases). This CDR3 region has 13 residues. In germline, CDR1 is MDHEN, CDR2 SYDVKM. V dropped 4 bases and J dropped 4 bases, with 11 bases sitting between them. The CDR3 loop reads CASSSPGLYEQYF. CDR3 DNA sequence: TGTGCCAGCAGTTCGCCAGGACTTTACGAGCAGTACTTC.

Details on this clone: Other DNA sequences in the same sample also yield this CDR3. V gene TRBV9 combines with J gene TRBJ1-6; perhaps TRBD1 as D (5 bases). The V end lost 0 bases, the J end lost 10 bases, and 14 bases lay between the germline ends. The CDR3 is 15 amino acids. Per the germline V gene, CDR1 is SGDLS and CDR2 is YYNGEE. The CDR3 reads CASSVGGGGGSPLHF. The CDR3 coding sequence is TGTGCCAGCAGCGTAGGTGGGGGTGGAGGGTCACCCCTCCACTTT.

On this clone itself: Other DNA sequences from this sample encode an identical CDR3 as well. The gene calls are TRBV30 and TRBJ1-6; no clear D gene. Looked up from germline, CDR1 is GTSNPN and CDR2 is SVGIG (reference sequence). The CDR3 has 14 residues. V dropped 1 base and J dropped 8 bases, with 12 bases sitting between them. The CDR3 DNA sequence: TGTGCCTGGAGTGGTTCAAATCACTATTCACCCCTCCACTTT. This gives the protein CAWSGSNHYSPLHF.